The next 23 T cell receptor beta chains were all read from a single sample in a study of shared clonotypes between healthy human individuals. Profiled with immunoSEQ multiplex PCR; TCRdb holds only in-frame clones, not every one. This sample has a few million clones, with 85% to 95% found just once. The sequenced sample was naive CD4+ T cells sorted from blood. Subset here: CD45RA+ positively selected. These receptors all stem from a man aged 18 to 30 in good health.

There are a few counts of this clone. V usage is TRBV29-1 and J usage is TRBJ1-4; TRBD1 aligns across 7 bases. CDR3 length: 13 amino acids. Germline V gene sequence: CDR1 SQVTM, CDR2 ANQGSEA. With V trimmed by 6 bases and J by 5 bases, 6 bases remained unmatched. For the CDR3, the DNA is TGCAGCGTCACCGGGACAGCGAATGAAAAACTGTTTTTT. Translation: CSVTGTANEKLFF.

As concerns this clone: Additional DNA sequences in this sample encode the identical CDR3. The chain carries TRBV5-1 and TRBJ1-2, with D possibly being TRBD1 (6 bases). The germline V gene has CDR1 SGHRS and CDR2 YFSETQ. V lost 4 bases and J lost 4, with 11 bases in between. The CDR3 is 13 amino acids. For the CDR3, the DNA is TGCGCCAGCAGCCTTACAGGGACCTATGGCTACACCTTC. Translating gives CASSLTGTYGYTF.

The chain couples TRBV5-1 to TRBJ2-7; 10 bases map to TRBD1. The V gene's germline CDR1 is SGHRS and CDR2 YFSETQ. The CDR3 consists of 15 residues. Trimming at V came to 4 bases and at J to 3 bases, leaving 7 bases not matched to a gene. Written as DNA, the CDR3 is TGCGCCAGCAGCCCCACGGGACAGGGGTTCTACGAGCAGTACTTC. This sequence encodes CASSPTGQGFYEQYF.

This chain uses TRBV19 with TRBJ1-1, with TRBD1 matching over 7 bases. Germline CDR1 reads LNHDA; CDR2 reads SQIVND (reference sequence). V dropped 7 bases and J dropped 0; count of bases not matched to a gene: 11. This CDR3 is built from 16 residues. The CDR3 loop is CASMIRDSNMNTEAFF. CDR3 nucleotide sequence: TGTGCCAGTATGATCCGGGACAGTAACATGAACACTGAAGCTTTCTTT.

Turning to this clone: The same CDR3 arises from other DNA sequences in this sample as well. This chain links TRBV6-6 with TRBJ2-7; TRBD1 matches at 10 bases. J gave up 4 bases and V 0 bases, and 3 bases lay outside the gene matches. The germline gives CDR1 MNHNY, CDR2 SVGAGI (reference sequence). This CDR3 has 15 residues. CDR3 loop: CASSYSGTGVYEQYF. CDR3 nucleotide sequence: TGTGCCAGCAGTTACTCGGGGACAGGGGTGTACGAGCAGTACTTC.

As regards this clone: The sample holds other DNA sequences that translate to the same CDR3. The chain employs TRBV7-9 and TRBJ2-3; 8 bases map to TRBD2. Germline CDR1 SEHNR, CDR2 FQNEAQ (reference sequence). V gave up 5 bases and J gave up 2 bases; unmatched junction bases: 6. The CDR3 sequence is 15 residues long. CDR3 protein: CASSPLAGPTDTQYF. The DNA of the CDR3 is TGTGCCAGCAGCCCGTTAGCGGGGCCCACAGATACGCAGTATTTT.

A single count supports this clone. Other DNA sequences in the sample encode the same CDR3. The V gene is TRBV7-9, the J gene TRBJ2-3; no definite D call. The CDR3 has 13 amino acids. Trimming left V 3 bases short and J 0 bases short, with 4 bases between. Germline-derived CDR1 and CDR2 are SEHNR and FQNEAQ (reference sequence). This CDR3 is CASSFGSTDTQYF. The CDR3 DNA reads TGTGCCAGCAGCTTCGGCAGCACAGATACGCAGTATTTT.

The CDR3 DNA follows: TGTGCCAGCAGAGAAGGGTTTATCACCGGGGAGCTGTTTTTT. Amino acid sequence: CASREGFITGELFF. The V and J genes are TRBV5-5 and TRBJ2-2; D unclear. The germline V gene encodes CDR1 SGHKS and CDR2 YYEKEE (reference sequence). With 5 bases removed from V and 4 bases from J, the gap between germline ends came to 12 bases. CDR3 size: 14 residues.

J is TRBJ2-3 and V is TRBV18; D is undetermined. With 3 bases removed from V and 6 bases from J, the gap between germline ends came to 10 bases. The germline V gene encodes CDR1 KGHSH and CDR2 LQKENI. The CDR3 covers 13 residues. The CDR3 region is CASSPSSFDTQYF. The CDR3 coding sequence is TGTGCCAGCTCACCCAGCAGCTTCGATACGCAGTATTTT.

The CDR3 DNA sequence: TGTGCCAGCAGCGAGCCCGGGTCCGGGGAGCAGTACTTC. Its protein product is CASSEPGSGEQYF. The J gene is TRBJ2-7, the V gene TRBV7-6; D gene ambiguous. The germline V gene encodes CDR1 SGHVS and CDR2 FNYEAQ. Trimming took off 5 bases at V and 7 bases at J, with 15 bases between the two ends. The CDR3 is made up of 13 amino acids.

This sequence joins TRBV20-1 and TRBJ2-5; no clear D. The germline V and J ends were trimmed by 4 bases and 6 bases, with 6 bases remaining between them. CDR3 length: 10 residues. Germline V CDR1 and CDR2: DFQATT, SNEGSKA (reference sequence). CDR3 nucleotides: TGCAGTGCTATCGTGCAGACCCAGTACTTC. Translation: CSAIVQTQYF.

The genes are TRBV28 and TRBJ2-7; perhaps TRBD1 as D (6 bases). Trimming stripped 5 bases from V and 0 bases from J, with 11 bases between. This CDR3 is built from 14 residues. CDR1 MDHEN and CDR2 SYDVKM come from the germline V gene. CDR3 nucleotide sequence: TGTGCCAGCAGTCAACAGGGAAACTCCTACGAGCAGTACTTC. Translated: CASSQQGNSYEQYF.

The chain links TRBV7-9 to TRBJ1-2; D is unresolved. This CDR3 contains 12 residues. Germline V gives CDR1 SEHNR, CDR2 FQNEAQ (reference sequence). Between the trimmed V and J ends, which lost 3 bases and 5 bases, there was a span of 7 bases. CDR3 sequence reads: CASSFRLYGYTF. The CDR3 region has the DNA TGTGCCAGCAGCTTCAGGCTATATGGCTACACCTTC.

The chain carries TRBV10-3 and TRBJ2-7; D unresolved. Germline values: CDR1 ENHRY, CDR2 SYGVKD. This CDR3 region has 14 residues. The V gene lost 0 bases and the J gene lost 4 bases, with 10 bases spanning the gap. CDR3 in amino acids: CAISESIGIYEQYF. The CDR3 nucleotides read TGTGCCATCAGTGAGTCGATAGGAATTTACGAGCAGTACTTC.

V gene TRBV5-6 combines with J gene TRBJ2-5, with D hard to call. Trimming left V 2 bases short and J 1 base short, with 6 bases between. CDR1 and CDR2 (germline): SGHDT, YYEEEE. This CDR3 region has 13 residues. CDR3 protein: CASSFYGQETQYF. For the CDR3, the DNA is TGTGCCAGCAGCTTTTACGGCCAAGAGACCCAGTACTTC.

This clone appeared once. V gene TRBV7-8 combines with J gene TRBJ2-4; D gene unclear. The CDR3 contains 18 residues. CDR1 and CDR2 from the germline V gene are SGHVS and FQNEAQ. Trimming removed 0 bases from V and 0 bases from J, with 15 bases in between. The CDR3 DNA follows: TGTGCCAGCAGCTTAGCACCCTGGGAAAAACTAGCCAAAAACATTCAGTACTTC. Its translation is CASSLAPWEKLAKNIQYF.

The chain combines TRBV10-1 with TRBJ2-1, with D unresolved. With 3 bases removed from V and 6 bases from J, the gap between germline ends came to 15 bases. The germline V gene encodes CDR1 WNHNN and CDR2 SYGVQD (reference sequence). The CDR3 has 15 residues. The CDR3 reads CASSDSGRDRNEQFF. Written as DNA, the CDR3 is TGCGCCAGCAGTGACTCGGGTCGCGACCGCAATGAGCAGTTCTTC.

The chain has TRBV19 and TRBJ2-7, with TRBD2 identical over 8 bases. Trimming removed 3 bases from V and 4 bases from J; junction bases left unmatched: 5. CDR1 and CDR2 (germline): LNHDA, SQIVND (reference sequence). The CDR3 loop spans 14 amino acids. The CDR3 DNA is TGTGCCAGTAGTATCGTTAGCGGGAATTACGAGCAGTACTTC. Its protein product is CASSIVSGNYEQYF.

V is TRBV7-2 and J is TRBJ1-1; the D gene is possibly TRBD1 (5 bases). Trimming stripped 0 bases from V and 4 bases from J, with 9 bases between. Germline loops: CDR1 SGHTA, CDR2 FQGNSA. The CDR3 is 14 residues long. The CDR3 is CASSLAGAATEAFF. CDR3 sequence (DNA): TGTGCCAGCAGCTTAGCAGGGGCAGCCACTGAAGCTTTCTTT.

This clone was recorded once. Written as DNA, the CDR3 is TGTGCCAGCAGGGCGGAAAAACTGTTTTTT. It encodes CASRAEKLFF. V usage is TRBV6-6 and J usage is TRBJ1-4, with unresolved D. Trimming took off 6 bases at V and 8 bases at J, with 4 bases between the two ends. The CDR3 runs 10 residues. Germline CDR1 is MNHNY and CDR2 is SVGAGI (reference sequence).

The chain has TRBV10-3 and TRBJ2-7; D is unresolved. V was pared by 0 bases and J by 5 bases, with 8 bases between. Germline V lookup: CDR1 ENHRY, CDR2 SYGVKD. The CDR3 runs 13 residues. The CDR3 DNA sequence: TGTGCCATCAGTGAGTCGATCCCCAACGAGCAGTACTTC. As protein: CAISESIPNEQYF.

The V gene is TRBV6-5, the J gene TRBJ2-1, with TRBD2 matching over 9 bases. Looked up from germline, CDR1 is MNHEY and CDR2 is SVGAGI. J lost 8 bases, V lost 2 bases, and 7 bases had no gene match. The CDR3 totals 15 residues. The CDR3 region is CASSYTNLAGDEQFF. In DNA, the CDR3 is TGTGCCAGCAGTTACACTAACTTAGCGGGAGATGAGCAGTTCTTC.

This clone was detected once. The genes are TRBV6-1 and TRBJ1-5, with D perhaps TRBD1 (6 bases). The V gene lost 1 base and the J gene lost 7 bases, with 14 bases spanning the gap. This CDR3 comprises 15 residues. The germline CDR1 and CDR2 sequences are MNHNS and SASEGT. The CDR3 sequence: CASSEGVLGAQPQHF. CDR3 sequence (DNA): TGTGCCAGCAGTGAAGGCGTACTGGGGGCGCAGCCCCAGCATTTT.